The 23 T cell receptor beta chains reported below all come from one sample, sequenced in a study of glioma-infiltrating T cells. Using RNA template, CDR3s of TCR alpha and beta were amplified with iRepertoire arm-PCR. Via MiXCR, TCRdb re-called the multiplex PCR reads, giving one row per CDR3 protein. The table includes a few hundred thousand distinct CDR3 sequences, around 45% detected once. The sequenced sample was glioma tissue, nonneoplastic brain tissue, or PBMCs (not recorded which). The receptors come from a human donor with low-grade glioma or glioblastoma, undergoing nonglioma brain surgery, or in good health (not recorded which).

The chain links TRBV28 to TRBJ1-1, with D hard to call. V lost 3 bases, J lost 6 bases, and 5 bases lay in between. Germline V lookup: CDR1 MDHEN, CDR2 SYDVKM. This CDR3 is 11 amino acids long. CDR3 sequence reads: CASSFISEAFF. CDR3 nucleotides: TGTGCCAGCAGTTTCATCTCTGAAGCTTTCTTT.

V is TRBV6-2 or TRBV6-3 and J is TRBJ1-5; TRBD1 is a possible D gene (6 bases). V lost 10 bases, J lost 6 bases, and 19 bases lay in between. CDR1 is MNHEY, CDR2 SVGEGT, per germline. This CDR3 has 14 residues. The CDR3 DNA follows: TGTGCCAACAGCCCAGGGGCGCGGAGTCAGCCCCAGCATTTT. Protein sequence: CANSPGARSQPQHF.

The chain links TRBV6-1 to TRBJ2-1; D is tentatively TRBD1 or TRBD2 (5 bases each). The CDR3 consists of 11 residues. V lost 6 bases, J lost 12 bases, and 12 bases lay in between. Germline V gene sequence: CDR1 MNHNS, CDR2 SASEGT. Here the CDR3 reads CASRNRGAQFF. The CDR3 DNA reads as TGTGCCAGCAGAAACAGAGGGGCGCAGTTCTTC.

The J gene is TRBJ2-5, the V gene TRBV28, with 12 bases aligning to TRBD1. After removal of 5 bases from V and 5 bases from J, the junction contained 12 bases not matched to a gene. Germline CDR1 is MDHEN and CDR2 is SYDVKM. This CDR3 is 17 amino acids long. The CDR3 loop reads CASSHTPGTGGFETQYF. CDR3 in DNA: TGTGCCAGCAGTCACACGCCAGGGACAGGGGGCTTCGAGACCCAGTACTTC.

With regard to this clonotype: A much larger clonotype is one base distant, so this may be a read error. The genes are TRBV6-2 or TRBV6-3 and TRBJ2-7; the match to TRBD1 covers 8 bases. This CDR3 contains 13 residues. Germline V gene lookup returns CDR1 MNHEY and CDR2 SVGEGT. The CDR3 region is CASSYRTGYEEYF. The CDR3 DNA reads as TGTGCCAGCAGTTATAGGACAGGGTACGAGGAGTACTTC.

This clonotype was recorded a few times. This rearrangement joins TRBV7-2 to TRBJ2-3; D uncertain. The V gene's germline CDR1 is SGHTA and CDR2 FQGNSA. The CDR3 has 14 residues. V was cut by 5 bases and J by 1 base, with 10 bases left in between. CDR3 in DNA: TGTGCCAGCAGCCGCCCCGCTCGCACAGATACGCAGTATTTT. Protein: CASSRPARTDTQYF. The entire variable domain, with the rest obtained from reference TRBV7-2 and TRBJ2-3, is as follows: GAGVSQSPSNKVTEKGKDVELRCDPISGHTALYWYRQSLGQGLEFLIYFQGNSAPDKSGLPSDRFSAERTGGSVSTLTIQRTQQEDSAVYLCASSRPARTDTQYFGPGTRLTVL.

On this clonotype: A much larger clone differs from this one at a single base, so this may be a read error. The genes are TRBV6-6 and TRBJ2-7; D call uncertain. Trimming removed 6 bases from V and 5 bases from J, with 14 bases in between. CDR1 MNHNY and CDR2 SVGAGI come from the germline V gene (reference sequence). This CDR3 is 13 amino acids long. The CDR3 protein is CASRSQGLHEQYF. CDR3 DNA: TGTGCCAGCAGATCACAAGGGTTACACGAGCAGTACTTC.

Concerning this clonotype: Being one base from a much bigger clone, this may be a read error. Because the CDR3 is missing its conserved closing phenylalanine or tryptophan, this is likely a read error. The chain carries TRBV20-1 and TRBJ1-1; D is uncertain. V lost 1 base to trimming and J lost 7 bases, with 16 bases between them. CDR1 DFQATT and CDR2 SNEGSKA come from the germline V gene (reference sequence). The CDR3 spans 14 residues. CDR3 region: CSARGSWGILEAFI. CDR3 DNA: TGCAGTGCTAGAGGGAGCTGGGGAATTCTTGAAGCTTTCATT.

This clonotype turned up a few times. The chain combines TRBV7-2 with TRBJ2-2, with D hard to call. V was cut by 5 bases and J by 0 bases, with 16 bases left in between. The CDR3 contains 17 residues. CDR1 SGHTA and CDR2 FQGNSA come from the germline V gene. As DNA, the CDR3 is TGTGCCAGCAGCAGCCATCAGCAGATCGCGAACACCGGGGAGCTGTTTTTT. It specifies CASSSHQQIANTGELFF.

The chain joins TRBV28 to TRBJ2-7; TRBD1 matches 9 bases. Germline CDR1 is MDHEN and CDR2 is SYDVKM. The length of the CDR3 is 12 residues. After removal of 8 bases from V and 3 bases from J, the junction contained 2 bases not matched to a gene. In DNA form, the CDR3 reads TGTGCCAGCTGGGACAGGGTCTACGAGCAGTACTTC. This sequence encodes CASWDRVYEQYF.

On this clonotype: Possible read error: a much larger clone is one base away. The chain carries TRBV6-2 or TRBV6-3 and TRBJ2-7; tentatively, D is TRBD1 (5 bases). The CDR3 is made up of 13 amino acids. CDR1 is MNHEY, CDR2 SVGEGT, per germline. The CDR3, as DNA: TGTACCAGCTCCCGGACAACTACCTACGAGCAGTACTTC. Translating gives CTSSRTTTYEQYF.

This chain's CDR3 is CSVEEWKRAGGMRGDTQYF. DNA of the CDR3: TGCAGCGTTGAAGAGTGGAAAAGAGCGGGAGGCATGAGAGGGGATACGCAGTATTTT. The chain employs TRBV29-1 and TRBJ2-3; 9 nucleotides agree with TRBD2. V lost 0 bases to trimming and J lost 6 bases; unmatched junction nucleotides: 19. CDR1 and CDR2 (germline): SQVTM, ANQGSEA. The length of the CDR3 is 19 residues.

The table lists this clonotype with many counts. This chain links TRBV27 with TRBJ2-3; D gene uncertain. The CDR3 consists of 12 residues. Trimming pared 2 bases from V and 4 bases from J, leaving 4 bases between. Germline lookup yields CDR1 MNHEY and CDR2 SMNVEV (reference sequence). In DNA, the CDR3 is TGTGCCAGCAGTTTAGGGTCAGATACGCAGTATTTT. Encoded protein: CASSLGSDTQYF.

The V gene is TRBV6-5, the J gene TRBJ1-6; the D gene is possibly TRBD1 (5 bases). The CDR3 totals 16 residues. V lost 1 base and J 7 bases, leaving 14 bases between the germline ends. Germline CDR1 is MNHEY and CDR2 is SVGAGI. CDR3 sequence: CASSYWGNRRNSPLHF. The DNA for the CDR3 is TGTGCCAGCAGTTACTGGGGCAACCGAAGGAATTCACCCCTCCACTTT.

This clonotype was counted a few times. The CDR3 region has the DNA TGTGCCACCGGGGACTACCGCCCTCAAGAGACCCAGTACTTC. Its translation: CATGDYRPQETQYF. The rearrangement uses TRBV6-1 and TRBJ2-5, with 7 positions matching TRBD2. CDR1 MNHNS and CDR2 SASEGT come from the germline V gene. The CDR3 length is 14 residues. J was trimmed by 2 bases and V by 10 bases; bases with no gene match: 10.

On this clonotype: This may be a read error, as it is one base from a much larger clone. The chain has TRBV28 and TRBJ2-1; 8 bases line up with TRBD2. The CDR3 has 14 amino acids. Germline V gene sequence: CDR1 MDHEN, CDR2 SYDVKM. CDR3 residues: CASTAGVFDNDQFF. The CDR3 DNA sequence: TGTGCCAGCACAGCGGGAGTCTTCGACAATGATCAGTTCTTC.

The gene calls are TRBV6-1 and TRBJ2-3; 8 nucleotides line up with TRBD2. Trimming at V came to 6 bases and at J to 1 base, leaving 3 bases not matched to a gene. The CDR3 is 14 amino acids. Germline lookup yields CDR1 MNHNS and CDR2 SASEGT. The CDR3 loop is CASRQTSGTDTQYF. Here the CDR3 DNA reads TGTGCCAGCAGGCAGACTAGCGGCACAGATACGCAGTATTTT.

The rearrangement links TRBV7-9 to TRBJ1-1, with D possibly being TRBD1 (5 bases). Trimming removed 1 base at V and 4 bases at J, with 10 bases between. Germline V gene data show CDR1 as SEHNR and CDR2 as FQNEAQ (reference sequence). The CDR3 is made up of 14 amino acids. The CDR3 bases are TGTGCCAGCAGCTTAGATTCGGGGGTCACTGAAGCTTTCTTT. This gives the protein CASSLDSGVTEAFF.

This clonotype was detected once. A much larger clone differs by one base, so this may be a read error. The V call is TRBV20-1, the J call TRBJ2-4; the D call may be TRBD1 or TRBD2 (5 bases each). In germline, CDR1 is DFQATT, CDR2 SNEGSKA (reference sequence). CDR3 length: 14 amino acids. This CDR3 is CSAPGTGLENIEYF. The CDR3 nucleotides read TGCAGTGCCCCAGGGACCGGCCTCGAAAACATTGAGTACTTC.

The CDR3 bases are TGCGGACTTCTGCGGGAGGACCCCTACGAGCAGTACTTC. It yields the protein CGLLREDPYEQYF. This chain connects TRBV20-1 to TRBJ2-7; 8 positions match TRBD2. Germline CDR1 DFQATT, CDR2 SNEGSKA (reference sequence). This CDR3 is built from 13 residues.

This clonotype has just a few counts. The genes are TRBV20-1 and TRBJ2-3; a possible D gene is TRBD2 (6 bases). The germline V and J ends were trimmed by 6 bases and 4 bases, with 20 bases remaining between them. Germline CDR1 and CDR2: DFQATT and SNEGSKA (reference sequence). This CDR3 is 15 amino acids long. The CDR3 sequence: CSAGPDGGVSDTQYF. The DNA of the CDR3 is TGCAGTGCGGGACCCGACGGGGGTGTTTCAGATACGCAGTATTTT.

J is TRBJ1-2 and V is TRBV29-1; D remains unclear. The length of the CDR3 is 12 residues. V was shortened by 3 bases and J by 6 bases, with 11 bases between the two germline ends. In germline, CDR1 is SQVTM, CDR2 ANQGSEA. The CDR3 DNA sequence: TGCAGCGTTGAGCGAGAGAATGATGGCTACACCTTC. It is translated as CSVERENDGYTF.

With respect to this clonotype: One base away lies a much larger clone, so this may be a sequencing read error. The rearrangement links TRBV20-1 to TRBJ2-7; either TRBD1 or TRBD2 may fit D (5 bases each). The CDR3 spans 15 residues. Germline V gene lookup returns CDR1 DFQATT and CDR2 SNEGSKA (reference sequence). The CDR3 coding sequence is TGCAGTGCTAGAGGAAGGGACGAACTTACCTACAAGCAGTACTTC. It codes for CSARGRDELTYKQYF.